This is a list of T cell receptor beta chains from one sample in a study of control samples from healthy donors and cancer patients. The table came from immunoSEQ multiplex PCR; TCRdb's copy has only in-frame clones and leaves some out. Counted here are 90,000 to 150,000 clones, 89% occurring once; the ten biggest clones make up under 40%. The sample comprised blood. Source of these receptors: a man between 45 and 60 years old in good health. CDR3s include the opening cysteine and the closing phenylalanine or tryptophan. The order of the fields is clone size, V gene, J gene, D gene, CDR3 DNA, CDR3 protein. The D gene is left open where the match is weak. Clone size appears in some rows only: once, few, many, or a class for an expanded clone.

NA	TRBV6-5	TRBJ1-1	TRBD1	TGTGCCAGCAGCACAGGGGACGAAGCTGAAGCTTTCTTT	CASSTGDEAEAFF
NA	TRBV30	TRBJ1-2	NA	TGTGCCTGGAGCCTCGGGGGGGGAGAAAACTATGGCTACACCTTC	CAWSLGGGENYGYTF
NA	TRBV24-1	TRBJ2-5	NA	TGTGCCACCAGTGACCCTAGGGGTGCAGGGGAGACCCAGTACTTC	CATSDPRGAGETQYF
NA	TRBV9	TRBJ2-3	NA	TGTGCCAGCAGCGTAGAAAGGCTAGCATCAGATACGCAGTATTTT	CASSVERLASDTQYF
NA	TRBV7-2	TRBJ2-2	NA	TGTGCCAGCAGCTTGGTGGGGGGGGCTTTACAGACCACCGGGGAGCTGTTTTTT	CASSLVGGALQTTGELFF
NA	TRBV4-1	TRBJ2-3	TRBD2	TGCGCCAGCAGCCTACGGGAGGGAGCGGGGGATACGCAGTATTTT	CASSLREGAGDTQYF
NA	TRBV5-1	TRBJ2-7	TRBD1	TGCGCCAGCAGTCAGGGACAGAGTTACGAGCAGTGCTTC	CASSQGQSYEQCF
NA	TRBV9	TRBJ2-5	TRBD2	TGTGCCAGCAGCGTAGGGCTAGCGGGGGGGGAGACCCAGTACTTC	CASSVGLAGGETQYF
NA	TRBV28	TRBJ1-1	NA	TGTGCCAGCACCCCTGGGGCCAGGGGCGTCGGGAACACTGAAGCTTTCTTT	CASTPGARGVGNTEAFF
once	TRBV24-1	TRBJ2-2	NA	TGTGCCACCAGCCTAGGGAACACCGGGGAGCTGTTTTTT	CATSLGNTGELFF
few	TRBV6-5	TRBJ1-1	TRBD1	TGTGCCAGCAGGAGACAGGGGATGAACACTGAAGCTTTCTTT	CASRRQGMNTEAFF
NA	TRBV5-6	TRBJ1-1	NA	TGTGCCAGCAGCTTGGGGGGGTCCTTGAACACTGAAGCTTTCTTT	CASSLGGSLNTEAFF
NA	TRBV5-8	TRBJ2-5	TRBD2	TGTGCCAGCAGCTTAAATAGCGGGGGGGAAGAGACCCAGTACTTC	CASSLNSGGEETQYF
NA	TRBV11-2	TRBJ2-7	NA	TGTGCCAGCAGCCCAGGGAACTACGAGCAGTACTTC	CASSPGNYEQYF
NA	TRBV7-8	TRBJ2-3	NA	TGTGCCAGCTCCCCCACGGGGGGCGCGTTAGATACGCAGTATTTT	CASSPTGGALDTQYF
NA	TRBV29-1	TRBJ2-2	NA	TGCAGCGTTGGGGGGACCACCTCGGGGGCCACCGGGGAGCTGTTTTTT	CSVGGTTSGATGELFF
NA	TRBV5-1	TRBJ2-7	TRBD2	TGCGCCAGCAGCTTACCCGGGACTAGCGGCTACGAGCAGTACTTC	CASSLPGTSGYEQYF
NA	TRBV19	TRBJ2-5	NA	TGTGCCAGTAGCCAGGGGCCCCAAGAGACCCAGTACTTC	CASSQGPQETQYF
NA	TRBV3-1/TRBV3-2	TRBJ1-3	NA	TGTGCCAGCAGCCAGGGGGGGGTAGGAAACACCATATATTTT	CASSQGGVGNTIYF
NA	TRBV20-1	TRBJ2-3	NA	TGCAGTGCTAGTTCGAGTGCAGATACGCAGTATTTT	CSASSSADTQYF
NA	TRBV25-1	TRBJ2-5	TRBD1	TGTGCCAGCAGTATGGACAGGGAGGACCAAGAGACCCAGTACTTC	CASSMDREDQETQYF
NA	TRBV12-5	TRBJ2-1	TRBD1	TGTGCTAGTGGTTTGGGACAGGGTCCGGGGAATGAGCAGTTCTTC	CASGLGQGPGNEQFF
NA	TRBV29-1	TRBJ1-1	TRBD1	TGCAGCGTTCTCTACAGGGGAATTGGCACTGAAGCTTTCTTT	CSVLYRGIGTEAFF
NA	TRBV27	TRBJ1-4	NA	TGTGCCAGCTCGACAGCCCTTAATGAAAAACTGTTTTTT	CASSTALNEKLFF
NA	TRBV7-2	TRBJ1-2	TRBD1	TGTGCCAGCAGCCCACAGGGGTCCTTCGGTTATGGCTACACCTTC	CASSPQGSFGYGYTF
NA	TRBV21-1	TRBJ1-5	NA	TGTGCCAGCAGCGGACGCGGGGGGGAGGATCAGCCCCAGCATTTT	CASSGRGGEDQPQHF
NA	TRBV6-6	TRBJ2-3	NA	TGTGCCAGCAGGACGGGGAAGGGCTCGGCAGATACGCAGTATTTT	CASRTGKGSADTQYF
once	TRBV29-1	TRBJ1-4	NA	TGCAGCGTCCAACCGGGCACCAATAATGAAAAACTGTTTTTT	CSVQPGTNNEKLFF
NA	TRBV4-3	TRBJ1-1	NA	TGCGCCAGCAGCCAGGTAGTGGGGGTGAAAGAAGCTTTCTTT	CASSQVVGVKEAFF
NA	TRBV3-1/TRBV3-2	TRBJ1-4	NA	TGTGCCAGCAGCCAAGCAGGAGCAACTAATGAAAAACTGTTTTTT	CASSQAGATNEKLFF
once	TRBV19	TRBJ2-5	TRBD1	TGTGCCAGTAGTCAGACAGGGGGCGATGTAGGGACCCAGTACTTC	CASSQTGGDVGTQYF
once	TRBV11-3	TRBJ2-7	TRBD2	TGTGCCAGCAGCGGTAGCGGGGGGAAGAACGAGCAGTACTTC	CASSGSGGKNEQYF
NA	TRBV28	TRBJ1-1	NA	TGTGCCAGCAGTTCCCGACTGCAGAACACTGAAGCTTTCTTT	CASSSRLQNTEAFF
NA	TRBV7-6	TRBJ1-2	NA	TGTGCCAGCAGCTTAGCCCCGGACACTAACTATGGCTACACCTTC	CASSLAPDTNYGYTF
NA	TRBV28	TRBJ1-1	NA	TGTGCCAGCAGTTTAAAGGCAGGGCGCATTATGAACACTGAAGCTTTCTTT	CASSLKAGRIMNTEAFF
NA	TRBV5-1	TRBJ1-2	NA	TGCGCCAGCAGCTTGGGTAGTACAGACGGCTACACCTTC	CASSLGSTDGYTF
NA	TRBV5-1	TRBJ2-5	NA	TGCGCCAGCAGCCAGGACAGTAGTAAAGAGACCCAGTACTTC	CASSQDSSKETQYF
NA	TRBV9	TRBJ1-3	TRBD1	TGTGCCAGCAGCGCAGGACAGGCGTTCTCTGGAAACACCATATATTTT	CASSAGQAFSGNTIYF
once	TRBV7-2	TRBJ2-2	NA	TGTGCCAGCAGCTTTATGGCCGGGGAGCTGTTTTTT	CASSFMAGELFF
once	TRBV3-1/TRBV3-2	TRBJ1-1	TRBD1	TGTGCCAGCAGCCAAGATTTAAGGGACAGTGAAGCTTTCTTT	CASSQDLRDSEAFF
once	TRBV7-8	TRBJ1-1	NA	TGTGCCAGCAGCTTAGCGGGGAATGAAGCTTTCTTT	CASSLAGNEAFF
NA	TRBV5-1	TRBJ1-1	NA	TGCGCCAGCAGCTTGGAGGGATGGAAGGCTGAAGCTTTCTTT	CASSLEGWKAEAFF
NA	TRBV6-5	TRBJ1-5	NA	TGTGCCAGCAGTTACGGCAGTAGCAATCAGCCCCAGCATTTT	CASSYGSSNQPQHF
few	TRBV10-3	TRBJ1-2	NA	TGTGCCATCAGTGAGTCGGGGGAATTCTATGGCTACACCTTC	CAISESGEFYGYTF
NA	TRBV11-2	TRBJ2-5	TRBD2	TGTGCCAGCAGCTTAGGACTAGCGGGCCAAGAGACCCAGTACTTC	CASSLGLAGQETQYF
few	TRBV6-5	TRBJ2-3	NA	TGTGCCAGCAGAGCCCGCCGCACAGATACGCAGTATTTT	CASRARRTDTQYF
NA	TRBV19	TRBJ1-2	NA	TGTGCCAGTAGTATTCCGTTATCGCATGGCTACACCTTC	CASSIPLSHGYTF
NA	TRBV2	TRBJ2-6	NA	TGTGCCAGCAGCAAGACCGCGGCTGGGGCCAACGTCCTGACTTTC	CASSKTAAGANVLTF
NA	TRBV19	TRBJ1-1	NA	TGTGCCAGTAGTATACTGGGGATGAACACTGAAGCTTTCTTT	CASSILGMNTEAFF